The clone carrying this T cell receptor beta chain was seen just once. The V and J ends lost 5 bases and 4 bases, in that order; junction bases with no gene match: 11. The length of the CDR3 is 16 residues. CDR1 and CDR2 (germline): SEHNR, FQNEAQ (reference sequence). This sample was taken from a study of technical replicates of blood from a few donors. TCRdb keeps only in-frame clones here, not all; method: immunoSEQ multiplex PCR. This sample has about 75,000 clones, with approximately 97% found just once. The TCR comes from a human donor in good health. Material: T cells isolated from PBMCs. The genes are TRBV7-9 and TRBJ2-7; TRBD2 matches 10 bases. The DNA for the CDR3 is TGTGCCAGCAGCCCAGGGGCTAGCGGGAGTTCTTACGAGCAGTACTTC. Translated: CASSPGASGSSYEQYF.